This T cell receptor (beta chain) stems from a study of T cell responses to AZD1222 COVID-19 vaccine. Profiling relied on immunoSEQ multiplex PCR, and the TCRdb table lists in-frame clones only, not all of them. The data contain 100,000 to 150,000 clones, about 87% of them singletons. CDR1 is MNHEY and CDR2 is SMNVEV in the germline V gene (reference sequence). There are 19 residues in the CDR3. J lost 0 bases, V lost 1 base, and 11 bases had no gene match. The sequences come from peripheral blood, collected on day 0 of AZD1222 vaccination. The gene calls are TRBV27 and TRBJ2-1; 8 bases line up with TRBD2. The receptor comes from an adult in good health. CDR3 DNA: TGTGCCAGCAGTTTATTGCATACAGGAGCGGGGGTCTCCTACAATGAGCAGTTCTTC. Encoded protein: CASSLLHTGAGVSYNEQFF.